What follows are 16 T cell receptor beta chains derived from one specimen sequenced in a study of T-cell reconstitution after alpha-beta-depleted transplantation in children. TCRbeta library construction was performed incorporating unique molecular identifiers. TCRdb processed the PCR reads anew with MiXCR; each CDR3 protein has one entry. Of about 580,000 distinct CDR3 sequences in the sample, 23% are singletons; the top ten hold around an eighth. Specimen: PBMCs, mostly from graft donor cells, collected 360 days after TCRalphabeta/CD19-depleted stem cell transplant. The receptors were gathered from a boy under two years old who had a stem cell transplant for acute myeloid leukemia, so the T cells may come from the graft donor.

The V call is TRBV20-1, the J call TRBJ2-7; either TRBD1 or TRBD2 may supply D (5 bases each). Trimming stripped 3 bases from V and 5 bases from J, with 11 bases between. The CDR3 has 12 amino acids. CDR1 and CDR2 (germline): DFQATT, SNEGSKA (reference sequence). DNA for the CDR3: TGCAGTGCTAGGATAGGGACCCACGAGCAGTACGTC. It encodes CSARIGTHEQYV.

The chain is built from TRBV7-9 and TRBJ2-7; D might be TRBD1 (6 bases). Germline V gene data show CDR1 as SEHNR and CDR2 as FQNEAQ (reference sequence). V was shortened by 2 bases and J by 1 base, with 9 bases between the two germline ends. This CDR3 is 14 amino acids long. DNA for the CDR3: TGTGCCAGCAGCTTACCAGGGGATTCCTACGAGCAGTACTTC. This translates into CASSLPGDSYEQYF.

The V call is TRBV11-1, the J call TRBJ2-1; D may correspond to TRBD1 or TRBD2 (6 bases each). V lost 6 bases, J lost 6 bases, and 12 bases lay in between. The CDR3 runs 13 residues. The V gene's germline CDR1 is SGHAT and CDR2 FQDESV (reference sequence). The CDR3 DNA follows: TGTGCCAGCAGGCCTAGGGGGGCCAATGAGCAGTTCTTC. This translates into CASRPRGANEQFF.

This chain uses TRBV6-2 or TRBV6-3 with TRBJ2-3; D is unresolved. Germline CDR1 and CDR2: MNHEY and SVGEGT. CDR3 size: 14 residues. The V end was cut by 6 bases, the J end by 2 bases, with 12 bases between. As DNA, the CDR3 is TGTGCCAGCAGCCCGCCGCGTCTCACAGATACGCAGTATTTT. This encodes CASSPPRLTDTQYF.

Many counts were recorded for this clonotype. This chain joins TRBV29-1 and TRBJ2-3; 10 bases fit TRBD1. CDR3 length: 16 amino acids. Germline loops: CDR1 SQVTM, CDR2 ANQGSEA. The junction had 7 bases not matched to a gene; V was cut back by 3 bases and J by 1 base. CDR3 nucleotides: TGCAGCGTTGACCCCGACAGGGGGCGGGGCACAGATACGCAGTATTTT. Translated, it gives CSVDPDRGRGTDTQYF.

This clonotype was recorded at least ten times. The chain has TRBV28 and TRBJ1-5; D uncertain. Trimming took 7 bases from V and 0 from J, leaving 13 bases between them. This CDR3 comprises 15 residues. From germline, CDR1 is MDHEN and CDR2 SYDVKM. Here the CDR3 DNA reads TGTGCCAGCACACCGCGGCACGGTAGCAATCAGCCCCAGCATTTT. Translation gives CASTPRHGSNQPQHF.

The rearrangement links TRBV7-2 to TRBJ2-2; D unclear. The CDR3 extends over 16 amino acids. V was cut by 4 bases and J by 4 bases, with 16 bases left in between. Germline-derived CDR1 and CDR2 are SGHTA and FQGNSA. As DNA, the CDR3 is TGTGCCAGCAGCTCCTTGGACGCACTGAGCACCGGGGAGCTGTTTTTT. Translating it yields CASSSLDALSTGELFF.

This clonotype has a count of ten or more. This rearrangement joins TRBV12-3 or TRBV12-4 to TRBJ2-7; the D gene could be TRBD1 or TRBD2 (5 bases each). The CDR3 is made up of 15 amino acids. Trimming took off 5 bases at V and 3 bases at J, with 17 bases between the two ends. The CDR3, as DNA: TGTGCCAGCAGTGCCCCCTCGGGACGCAGCTACGAGCAGTACTTC. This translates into CASSAPSGRSYEQYF.

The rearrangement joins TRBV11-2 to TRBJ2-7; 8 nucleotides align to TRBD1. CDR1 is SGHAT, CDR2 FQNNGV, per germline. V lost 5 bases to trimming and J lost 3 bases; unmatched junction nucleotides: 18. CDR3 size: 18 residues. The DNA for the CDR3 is TGTGCCAGCAGCCCCGCCCCCCATTCAGGGGGCCTATTCTACGAGCAGTACTTC. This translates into CASSPAPHSGGLFYEQYF. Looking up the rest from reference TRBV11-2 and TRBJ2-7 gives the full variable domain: EAGVAQSPRYKIIEKRQSVAFWCNPISGHATLYWYQQILGQGPKLLIQFQNNGVVDDSQLPKDRFSAERLKGVDSTLKIQPAKLEDSAVYLCASSPAPHSGGLFYEQYFGPGTRLTVT.

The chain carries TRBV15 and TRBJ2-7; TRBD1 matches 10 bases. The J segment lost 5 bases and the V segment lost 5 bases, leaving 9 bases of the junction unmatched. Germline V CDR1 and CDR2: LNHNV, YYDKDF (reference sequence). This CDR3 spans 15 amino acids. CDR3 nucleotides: TGTGCCACCAGCGAGGACAGGGGGAATTTAGACGAGCAGTACGTC. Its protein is CATSEDRGNLDEQYV.

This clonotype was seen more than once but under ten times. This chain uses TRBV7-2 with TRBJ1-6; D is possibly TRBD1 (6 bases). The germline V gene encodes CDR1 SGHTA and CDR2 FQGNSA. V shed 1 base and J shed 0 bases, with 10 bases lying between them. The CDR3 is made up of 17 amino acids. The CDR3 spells CASSLVQGTSYNSPLHF. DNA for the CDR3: TGTGCCAGCAGCTTAGTACAGGGCACCTCCTATAATTCACCCCTCCACTTT.

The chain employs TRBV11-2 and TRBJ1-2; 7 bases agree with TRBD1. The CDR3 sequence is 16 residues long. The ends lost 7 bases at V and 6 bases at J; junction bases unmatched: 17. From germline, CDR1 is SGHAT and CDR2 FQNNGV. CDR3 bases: TGTGCCAGCACTTTTGACAGGGTGTTTGAGGGTGATGGCTACACCTTC. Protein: CASTFDRVFEGDGYTF.

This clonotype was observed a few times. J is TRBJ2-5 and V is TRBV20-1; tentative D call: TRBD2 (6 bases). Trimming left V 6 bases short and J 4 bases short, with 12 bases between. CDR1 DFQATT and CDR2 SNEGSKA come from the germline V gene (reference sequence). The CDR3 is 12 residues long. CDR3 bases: TGCAGTGCGCCAGCCGGGGGAGAGACCCAGTACTTC. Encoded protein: CSAPAGGETQYF.

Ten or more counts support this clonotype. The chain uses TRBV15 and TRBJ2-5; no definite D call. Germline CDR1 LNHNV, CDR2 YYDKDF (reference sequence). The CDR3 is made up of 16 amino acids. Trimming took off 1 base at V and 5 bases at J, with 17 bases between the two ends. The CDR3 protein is CATSRGRLDLGETQYF. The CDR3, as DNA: TGTGCCACCAGCAGAGGGCGACTCGACTTGGGGGAGACCCAGTACTTC.

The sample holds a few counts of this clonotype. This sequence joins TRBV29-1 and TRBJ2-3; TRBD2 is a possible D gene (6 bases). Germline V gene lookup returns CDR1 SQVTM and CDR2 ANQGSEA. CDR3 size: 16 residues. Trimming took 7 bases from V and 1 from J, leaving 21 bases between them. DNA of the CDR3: TGCAGCGCGATCTTGGCCCCCCCGGGGGGCACAGATACGCAGTATTTT. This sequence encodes CSAILAPPGGTDTQYF.

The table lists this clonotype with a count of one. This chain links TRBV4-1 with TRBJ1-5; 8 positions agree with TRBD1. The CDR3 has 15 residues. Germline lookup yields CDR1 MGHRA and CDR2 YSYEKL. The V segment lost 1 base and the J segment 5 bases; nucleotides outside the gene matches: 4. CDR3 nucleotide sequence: TGCGCCAGCAGCCAAGGGGCAGGGGGCGATCAGCCCCAGCATTTT. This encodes CASSQGAGGDQPQHF.